These 8 T cell receptor beta chains came from one sample sequenced in a study of blood T cell repertoires in COVID-19. Only in-frame clones appear in the TCRdb table, and some are missing; sequencing was by immunoSEQ multiplex PCR. The sample consists of about 200,000 clones, 86% of them appearing once. Sequenced input: PBMCs or T cells enriched from blood (not recorded which). Source of these receptors: a man aged 35 to 55 with acute COVID-19.

As concerns this clone: Its ends do not fully match the called genes, so a read error is possible. The chain is built from TRBV7-7 and TRBJ2-5; D is perhaps TRBD1 (6 bases). Germline values: CDR1 SSHAT, CDR2 FNYEAQ (reference sequence). The CDR3 is 16 amino acids. CDR3 in DNA: TGTGCTAGCAGCTTAGGAACGGACAGCGTTGGAGAGACCCAGTACTTC. This gives the protein CASSLGTDSVGETQYF.

The rearrangement joins TRBV3-1 (or the pseudogene TRBV3-2) to TRBJ2-5; possible D gene TRBD1, 6 bases. CDR1 is LGHDT and CDR2 is YNNKEL in the germline V gene (reference sequence). The CDR3 is 17 residues long. Trimming took 6 bases from V and 0 from J, leaving 20 bases between them. Here the CDR3 reads CASSPWSGQANQETQYF. The CDR3 DNA sequence: TGTGCCAGCAGTCCTTGGTCGGGACAAGCCAACCAAGAGACCCAGTACTTC.

The rearrangement joins TRBV5-1 to TRBJ2-3, with 7 bases lining up with TRBD2. The ends lost 2 bases at V and 1 base at J; junction bases unmatched: 13. CDR3 length: 18 residues. Per germline, CDR1 SGHRS and CDR2 YFSETQ. The CDR3 nucleotides are TGCGCCAGCAGCTTAGGATGGGAGGGCCCTCGGGGCACAGATACGCAGTATTTT. It codes for CASSLGWEGPRGTDTQYF.

The V and J genes are TRBV27 and TRBJ1-6; D might be TRBD1 (6 bases). This CDR3 has 15 amino acids. V dropped 6 bases and J dropped 9 bases, with 18 bases sitting between them. The germline gives CDR1 MNHEY, CDR2 SMNVEV (reference sequence). This CDR3 is CASSPNRDRTSPLHF. The CDR3 DNA reads TGTGCCAGCAGCCCTAACAGGGACCGTACTTCACCCCTCCACTTT.

V and J are TRBV30 and TRBJ2-3; no firm D call. Trimming removed 1 base at V and 0 bases at J, with 8 bases between. The germline V gene encodes CDR1 GTSNPN and CDR2 SVGIG (reference sequence). The CDR3 totals 14 residues. For the CDR3, the DNA is TGTGCCTGGAGTGCCCTAGTTAGCACAGATACGCAGTATTTT. Translating gives CAWSALVSTDTQYF.

CDR3 residues: CASSLLGLADGELFF. CDR3 in DNA: TGTGCCAGCAGTTTATTGGGACTAGCGGACGGGGAGCTGTTTTTT. The chain couples TRBV27 to TRBJ2-2; TRBD2 agrees at 11 bases. CDR1 is MNHEY and CDR2 is SMNVEV in the germline V gene (reference sequence). This CDR3 is 15 amino acids long. The V and J ends lost 1 base and 7 bases, in that order; junction bases with no gene match: 2.

This chain uses TRBV7-3 with TRBJ2-7; D is possibly TRBD1 (6 bases). Trimming removed 3 bases from V and 0 bases from J, with 12 bases in between. The germline CDR1 and CDR2 sequences are SGHTA and FQGTGA. This CDR3 has 15 amino acids. The CDR3 sequence is CASSFGTSPSYEQYF. CDR3 in DNA: TGTGCCAGCAGCTTCGGGACATCCCCCTCCTACGAGCAGTACTTC. Full variable domain (missing parts from reference TRBV7-3 and TRBJ2-7): GAGVSQTPSNKVTEKGKYVELRCDPISGHTALYWYRQSLGQGPEFLIYFQGTGAADDSGLPNDRFFAVRPEGSVSTLKIQRTERGDSAVYLCASSFGTSPSYEQYFGPGTRLTVT.

This chain uses TRBV4-1 with TRBJ2-1; TRBD2 might be the D (5 bases). The CDR3 is 16 residues long. Per germline, CDR1 MGHRA and CDR2 YSYEKL. Trimming removed 1 base from V and 8 bases from J, with 18 bases in between. DNA of the CDR3: TGCGCCAGCAGCCAAGGACGGGATAGCAGCTGGTATGAGCAGTTCTTC. It specifies CASSQGRDSSWYEQFF.